The entry below gives a single T cell receptor beta chain sequence along with its context. The data are from a study of blood T cell repertoires in COVID-19. The CDR3 is made up of 16 amino acids. Germline assignment: CDR1 LGHDT and CDR2 YNNKEL (reference sequence). V lost 4 bases and J lost 7, with 22 bases in between. Here immunoSEQ multiplex PCR was the method, and the copy in TCRdb shows in-frame clones only, minus some. This table has 200,000 to 250,000 clones, 82% appearing once. Recovery meant two consecutive negative NP/OP PCR tests, professional clearance, or resolved symptoms. This chain joins TRBV3-1 (or the pseudogene TRBV3-2) and TRBJ2-5; tentative D call: TRBD2 (6 bases). Sequenced: PBMCs or T cells enriched from blood (not recorded which). The receptor was isolated from a woman aged 55-75 years who had recovered from COVID-19. Written as DNA, the CDR3 is TGTGCCAGCAGCCCTCAATTTCTGGCGGGGCGGGGGACCCAGTACTTC. Residues: CASSPQFLAGRGTQYF.